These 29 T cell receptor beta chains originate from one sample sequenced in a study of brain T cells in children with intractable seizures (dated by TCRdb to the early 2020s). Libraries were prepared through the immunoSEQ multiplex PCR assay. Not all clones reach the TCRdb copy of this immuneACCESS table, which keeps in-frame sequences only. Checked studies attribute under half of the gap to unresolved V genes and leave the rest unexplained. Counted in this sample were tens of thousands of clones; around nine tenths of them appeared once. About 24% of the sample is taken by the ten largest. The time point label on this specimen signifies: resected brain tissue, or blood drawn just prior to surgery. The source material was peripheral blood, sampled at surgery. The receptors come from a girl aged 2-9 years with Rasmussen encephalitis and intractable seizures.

CDR3 loop: CASSPGGMETQYF. CDR3 DNA: TGTGCCAGCTCACCGGGCGGGATGGAGACCCAGTACTTC. The rearrangement joins TRBV18 to TRBJ2-5; tentative D call: TRBD2 (6 bases). CDR1 is KGHSH and CDR2 is LQKENI in the germline V gene. V lost 3 bases and J lost 5, with 10 bases in between. This CDR3 contains 13 residues. Full variable domain (remainder filled in from reference TRBV18 and TRBJ2-5): NAGVMQNPRHLVRRRGQEARLRCSPMKGHSHVYWYRQLPEEGLKFMVYLQKENIIDESGMPKERFSAEFPKEGPSILRIQQVVRGDSAAYFCASSPGGMETQYFGPGTRLLVL.

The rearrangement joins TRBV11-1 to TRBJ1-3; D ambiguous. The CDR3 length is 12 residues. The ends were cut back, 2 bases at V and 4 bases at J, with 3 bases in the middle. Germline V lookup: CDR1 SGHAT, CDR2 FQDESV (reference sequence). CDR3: CASSLQGNTIYF. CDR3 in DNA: TGTGCCAGCAGCTTACAGGGAAACACCATATATTTT.

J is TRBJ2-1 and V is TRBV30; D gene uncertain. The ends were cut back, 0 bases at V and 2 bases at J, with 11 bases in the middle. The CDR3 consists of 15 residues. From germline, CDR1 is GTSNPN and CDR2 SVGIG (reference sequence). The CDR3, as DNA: TGTGCCTGGAGTGTTGGGGTACTAACCTACAATGAGCAGTTCTTC. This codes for CAWSVGVLTYNEQFF.

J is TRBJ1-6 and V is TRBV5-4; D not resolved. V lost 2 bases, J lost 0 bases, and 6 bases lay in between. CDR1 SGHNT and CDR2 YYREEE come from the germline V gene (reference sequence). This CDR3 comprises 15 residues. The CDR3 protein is CASSLGSSYNSPLHF. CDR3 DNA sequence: TGTGCCAGCAGCTTAGGAAGCTCCTATAATTCACCCCTCCACTTT.

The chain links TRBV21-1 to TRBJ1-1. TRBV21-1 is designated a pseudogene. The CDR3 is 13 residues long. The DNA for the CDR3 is TGTGCCAGCAGTTTACTGGAGGCCACTGAAGCTTTCTTT. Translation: CASSLLEATEAFF.

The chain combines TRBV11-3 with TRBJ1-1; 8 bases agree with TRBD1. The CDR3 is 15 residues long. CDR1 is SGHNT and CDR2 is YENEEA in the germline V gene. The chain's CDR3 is CASSGTGLVNTEAFF. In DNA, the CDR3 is TGTGCAAGTTCCGGGACAGGCTTAGTGAACACTGAAGCTTTCTTT.

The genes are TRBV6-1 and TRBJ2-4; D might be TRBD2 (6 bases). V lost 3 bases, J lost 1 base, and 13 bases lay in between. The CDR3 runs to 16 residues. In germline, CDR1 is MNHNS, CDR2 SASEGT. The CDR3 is CASSERRGSAKNIQYF. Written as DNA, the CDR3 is TGTGCCAGCAGTGAGAGGAGGGGATCGGCCAAAAACATTCAGTACTTC.

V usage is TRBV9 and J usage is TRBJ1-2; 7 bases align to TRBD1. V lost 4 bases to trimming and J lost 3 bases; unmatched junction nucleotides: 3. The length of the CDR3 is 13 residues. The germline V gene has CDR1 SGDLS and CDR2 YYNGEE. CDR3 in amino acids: CASSSGGDYGYTF. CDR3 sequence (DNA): TGTGCCAGCAGCTCAGGGGGTGACTATGGCTACACCTTC.

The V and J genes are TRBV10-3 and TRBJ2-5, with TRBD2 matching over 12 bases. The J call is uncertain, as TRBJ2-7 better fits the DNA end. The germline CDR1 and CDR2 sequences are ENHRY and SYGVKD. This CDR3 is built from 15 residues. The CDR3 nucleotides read TGTGCCATCAGTGACCCCGGACTAGCGGGACGCGAGCAGTACTTC. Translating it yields CAISDPGLAGREQYF.

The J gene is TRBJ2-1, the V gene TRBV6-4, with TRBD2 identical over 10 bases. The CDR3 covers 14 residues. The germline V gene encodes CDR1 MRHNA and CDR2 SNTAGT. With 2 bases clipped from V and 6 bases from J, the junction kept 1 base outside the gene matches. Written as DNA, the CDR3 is TGTGCCAGCAGTGACAGCGGGGGGGCCAATGAGCAGTTCTTC. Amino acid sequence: CASSDSGGANEQFF.

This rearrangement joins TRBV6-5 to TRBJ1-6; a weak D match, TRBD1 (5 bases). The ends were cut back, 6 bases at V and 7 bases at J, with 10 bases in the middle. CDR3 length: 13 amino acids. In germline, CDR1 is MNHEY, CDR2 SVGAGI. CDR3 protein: CASRRDPNSPLHF. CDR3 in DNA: TGTGCCAGCAGGAGGGACCCCAATTCACCCCTCCACTTT.

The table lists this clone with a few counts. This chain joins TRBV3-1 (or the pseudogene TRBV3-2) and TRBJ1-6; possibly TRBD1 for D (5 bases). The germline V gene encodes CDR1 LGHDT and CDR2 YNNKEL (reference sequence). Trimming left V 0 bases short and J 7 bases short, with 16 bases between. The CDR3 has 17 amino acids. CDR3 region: CASSQEYAGPENSPLHF. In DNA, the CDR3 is TGTGCCAGCAGCCAAGAATACGCGGGGCCGGAGAATTCACCCCTCCACTTT.

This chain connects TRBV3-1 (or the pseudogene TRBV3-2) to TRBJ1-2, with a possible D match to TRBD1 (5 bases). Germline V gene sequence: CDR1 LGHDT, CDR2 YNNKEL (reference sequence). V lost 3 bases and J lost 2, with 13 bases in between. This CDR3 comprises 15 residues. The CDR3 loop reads CASSHWDLENYGYTF. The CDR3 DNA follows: TGTGCCAGCAGCCACTGGGACCTCGAAAACTATGGCTACACCTTC.

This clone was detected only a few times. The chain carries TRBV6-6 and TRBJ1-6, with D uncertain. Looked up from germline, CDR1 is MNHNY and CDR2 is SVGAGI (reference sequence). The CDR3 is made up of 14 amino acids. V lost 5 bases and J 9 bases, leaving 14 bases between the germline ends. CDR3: CASSRSTHPSPLHF. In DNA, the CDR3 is TGTGCCAGCAGTCGATCGACCCATCCTTCACCCCTCCACTTT.

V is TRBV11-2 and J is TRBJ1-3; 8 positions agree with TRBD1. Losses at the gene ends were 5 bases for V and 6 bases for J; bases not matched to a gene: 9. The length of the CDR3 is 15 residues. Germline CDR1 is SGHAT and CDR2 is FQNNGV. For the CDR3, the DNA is TGTGCCAGCAGCATCGCGGGACAGGCGGCAAACACCATATATTTT. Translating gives CASSIAGQAANTIYF.

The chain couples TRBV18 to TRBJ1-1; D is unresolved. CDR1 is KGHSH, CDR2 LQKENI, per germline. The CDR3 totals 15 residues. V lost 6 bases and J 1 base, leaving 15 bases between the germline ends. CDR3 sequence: CASSITTAQNTEAFF. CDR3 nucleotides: TGTGCCAGCTCTATAACCACAGCACAGAACACTGAAGCTTTCTTT.

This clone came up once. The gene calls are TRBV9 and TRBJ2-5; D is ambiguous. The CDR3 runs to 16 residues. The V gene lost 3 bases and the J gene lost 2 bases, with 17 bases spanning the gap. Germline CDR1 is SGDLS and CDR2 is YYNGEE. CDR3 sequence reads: CASSASGRVSQETQYF. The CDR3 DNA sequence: TGTGCCAGCAGCGCCTCCGGACGGGTTTCTCAAGAGACCCAGTACTTC.

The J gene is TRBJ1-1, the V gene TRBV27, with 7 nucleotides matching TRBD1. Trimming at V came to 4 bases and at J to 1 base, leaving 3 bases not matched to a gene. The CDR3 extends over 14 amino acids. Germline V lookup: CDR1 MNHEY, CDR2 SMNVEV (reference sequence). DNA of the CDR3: TGTGCCAGCAGTTACAGGGGTGAGAACACTGAAGCTTTCTTT. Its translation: CASSYRGENTEAFF.

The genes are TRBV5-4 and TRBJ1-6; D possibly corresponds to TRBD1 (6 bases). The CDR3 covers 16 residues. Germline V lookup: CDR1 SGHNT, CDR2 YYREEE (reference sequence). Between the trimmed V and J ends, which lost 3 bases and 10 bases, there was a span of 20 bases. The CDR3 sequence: CASSSAVRGRESPLHF. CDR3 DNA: TGTGCCAGCAGCTCGGCCGTCAGGGGAAGAGAATCACCCCTCCACTTT. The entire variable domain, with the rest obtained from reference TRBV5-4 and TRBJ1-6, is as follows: ETGVTQSPTHLIKTRGQQVTLRCSSQSGHNTVSWYQQALGQGPQFIFQYYREEENGRGNFPPRFSGLQFPNYSSELNVNALELDDSALYLCASSSAVRGRESPLHFGNGTRLTVT.

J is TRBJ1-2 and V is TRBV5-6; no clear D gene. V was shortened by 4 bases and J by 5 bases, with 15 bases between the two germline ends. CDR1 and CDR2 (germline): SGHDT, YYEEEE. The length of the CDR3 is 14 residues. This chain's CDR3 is CASSEPTNSYGYTF. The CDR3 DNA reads TGTGCCAGCAGCGAACCCACGAACAGTTATGGCTACACCTTC.

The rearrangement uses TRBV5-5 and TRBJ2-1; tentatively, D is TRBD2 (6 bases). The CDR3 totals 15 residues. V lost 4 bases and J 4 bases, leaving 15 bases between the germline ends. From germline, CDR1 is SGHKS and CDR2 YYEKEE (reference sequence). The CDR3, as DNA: TGTGCCAGCAGCATTGGACTACCCACTTACAATGAGCAGTTCTTC. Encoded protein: CASSIGLPTYNEQFF.

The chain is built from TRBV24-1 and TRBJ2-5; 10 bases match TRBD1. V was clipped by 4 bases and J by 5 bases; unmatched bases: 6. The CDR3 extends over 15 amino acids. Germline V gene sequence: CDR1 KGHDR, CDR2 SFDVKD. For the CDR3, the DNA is TGTGCCACCAGTGACCCGACAGGGGGCCTGGAGACCCAGTACTTC. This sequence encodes CATSDPTGGLETQYF.

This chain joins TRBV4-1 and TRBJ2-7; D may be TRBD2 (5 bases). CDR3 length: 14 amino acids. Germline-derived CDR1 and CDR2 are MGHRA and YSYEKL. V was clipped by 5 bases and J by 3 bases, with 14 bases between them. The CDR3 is CASSFRQEGYEQYF. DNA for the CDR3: TGCGCCAGCAGCTTTCGACAAGAGGGCTACGAGCAGTACTTC.

The CDR3 region is CASSLGTSGTDTQYF. CDR3 nucleotides: TGTGCCAGCAGCCTCGGGACTAGCGGAACAGATACGCAGTATTTT. The V and J genes are TRBV7-6 and TRBJ2-3; 11 bases match TRBD2. Germline assignment: CDR1 SGHVS and CDR2 FNYEAQ. The CDR3 runs 15 residues. J lost 3 bases, V lost 5 bases, and 4 bases had no gene match.

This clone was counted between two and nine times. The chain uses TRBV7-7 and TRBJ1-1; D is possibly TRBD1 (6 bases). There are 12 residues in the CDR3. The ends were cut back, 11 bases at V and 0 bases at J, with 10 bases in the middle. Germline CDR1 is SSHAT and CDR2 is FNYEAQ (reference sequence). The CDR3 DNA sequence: TGTGCCGTACAGGGTCTGAACACTGAAGCTTTCTTT. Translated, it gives CAVQGLNTEAFF. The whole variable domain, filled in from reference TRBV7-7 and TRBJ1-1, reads GAGVSQSPRYKVTKRGQDVTLRCDPISSHATLYWYQQALGQGPEFLTYFNYEAQPDKSGLPSDRFSAERPEGSISTLTIQRTEQRDSAMYRCAVQGLNTEAFFGQGTRLTVV.

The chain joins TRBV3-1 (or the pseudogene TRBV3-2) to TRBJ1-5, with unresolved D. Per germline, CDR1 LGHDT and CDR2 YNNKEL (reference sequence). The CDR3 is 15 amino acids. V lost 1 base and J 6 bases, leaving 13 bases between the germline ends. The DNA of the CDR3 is TGTGCCAGCAGCCAAGTCTTGGGCTTGGGTCAGCCCCAGCATTTT. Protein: CASSQVLGLGQPQHF.

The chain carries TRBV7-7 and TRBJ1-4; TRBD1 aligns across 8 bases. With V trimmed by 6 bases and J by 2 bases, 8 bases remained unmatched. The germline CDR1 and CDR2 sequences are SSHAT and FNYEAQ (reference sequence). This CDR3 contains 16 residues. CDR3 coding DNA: TGTGCCAGCAGTGAAAACCGGGACAGGACTAATGAAAAACTGTTTTTT. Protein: CASSENRDRTNEKLFF.

The CDR3 reads CASSQHGTSGGAGAQYF. In DNA, the CDR3 is TGTGCCAGCAGCCAACATGGGACTAGCGGGGGCGCTGGGGCCCAGTACTTC. The V gene is TRBV3-1 (or the pseudogene TRBV3-2), the J gene TRBJ2-5; 14 bases agree with TRBD2. Trimming removed 2 bases from V and 9 bases from J; junction bases left unmatched: 11. This CDR3 region has 17 residues. Per germline, CDR1 LGHDT and CDR2 YNNKEL (reference sequence).

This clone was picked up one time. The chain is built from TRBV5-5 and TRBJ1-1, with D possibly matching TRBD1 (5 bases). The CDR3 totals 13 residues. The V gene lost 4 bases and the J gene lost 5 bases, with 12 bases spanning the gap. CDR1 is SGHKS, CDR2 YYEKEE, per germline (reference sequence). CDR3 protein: CASSRSWGTEAFF. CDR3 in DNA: TGTGCCAGCAGCCGGAGTTGGGGGACTGAAGCTTTCTTT.